This T cell receptor (beta chain) was sequenced in a study of CD8 T cells in ankylosing spondylitis. Germline V CDR1 and CDR2: MDHEN, SYDVKM. After removal of 7 bases from V and 3 bases from J, the junction contained 6 bases not matched to a gene. The CDR3 has 13 residues. Researchers built TCR beta libraries using quantitative 5'-RACE with molecular barcodes. Via MiXCR, TCRdb re-called the 5' RACE reads, giving one row per CDR3 protein. The table includes approximately 300,000 distinct CDR3 sequences, 15% to 20% detected once. This receptor was identified in a male donor with ankylosing spondylitis or in good health (not recorded which). The chain recombines TRBV28 with TRBJ2-7; TRBD1 matches 7 bases. Sequenced sample: blood, either unsorted or a sorted T cell fraction (not recorded which). The CDR3 DNA sequence: TGTGCCAGCAACGCCGGGACAGACTACGAGCAGTACGTC. Encoded protein: CASNAGTDYEQYV.